What follows are 28 T cell receptor beta chains derived from one specimen sequenced in a study of OX40 agonist ivuxolimab in advanced cancers. Using immunoSEQ multiplex PCR, the repertoire was profiled, and TCRdb retains in-frame clones only, with some absent. This table has over 13,000 clones, around 70% appearing once. The source material was CD4+ or CD8+ T cells sorted from blood, sampled in a trial of the OX40 agonist ivuxolimab. These TCRs come from an adult with an advanced solid tumor such as melanoma, head and neck, liver or kidney cancer.

The chain has TRBV27 and TRBJ1-2, with 7 bases that match TRBD1. The CDR3 loop spans 14 amino acids. V shed 4 bases and J 4 bases; nucleotides not matched to a gene: 6. Germline CDR1 MNHEY, CDR2 SMNVEV (reference sequence). The CDR3 coding sequence is TGTGCCAGCAGTTCCAGGGGACAGACCTATGGCTACACCTTC. It specifies CASSSRGQTYGYTF.

This chain joins TRBV27 and TRBJ2-7; D unresolved. Trimming shortened V by 3 bases and J by 4 bases, and 10 bases separated the two germline ends. The CDR3 spans 13 residues. Germline V gene sequence: CDR1 MNHEY, CDR2 SMNVEV (reference sequence). The CDR3 loop is CASSFGPRYEQYF. The CDR3 nucleotides are TGTGCCAGCAGTTTCGGGCCTCGGTACGAGCAGTACTTC.

This clone turned up a few times. The rearrangement links TRBV14 to TRBJ2-7; a weak D match, TRBD2 (6 bases). Trimming cost V 0 bases and J 0 bases, with 9 bases left between them. Germline V CDR1 and CDR2: SGHDN, FVKESK. The CDR3 is 15 residues long. CDR3 DNA sequence: TGTGCCAGCAGCCAAGATACGGGGGTCTCCTACGAGCAGTACTTC. This translates into CASSQDTGVSYEQYF.

The chain combines TRBV2 with TRBJ2-7, with TRBD1 matching over 11 bases. CDR3 size: 13 residues. V shed 9 bases and J 5 bases; nucleotides not matched to a gene: 6. Germline lookup yields CDR1 SNHLY and CDR2 FYNNEI. CDR3 amino acids: CASWTGGINEQYF. CDR3 nucleotides: TGTGCCAGTTGGACAGGGGGCATCAACGAGCAGTACTTC.

The CDR3 region is CASRPGTSGTYNEQFF. The CDR3 coding sequence is TGTGCCAGCAGACCTGGGACTAGCGGGACCTACAATGAGCAGTTCTTC. The chain recombines TRBV5-5 with TRBJ2-1, with 13 positions matching TRBD2. CDR1 and CDR2 (germline): SGHKS, YYEKEE (reference sequence). The CDR3 is 16 residues long. V gave up 5 bases and J gave up 2 bases; unmatched junction bases: 4.

The chain combines TRBV7-2 with TRBJ1-1; 7 bases are shared with TRBD1. The CDR3 consists of 15 residues. Per the germline V gene, CDR1 is SGHTA and CDR2 is FQGNSA. Trimming removed 5 bases from V and 0 bases from J; junction bases left unmatched: 6. The CDR3 sequence: CASSPRQGLNTEAFF. CDR3 sequence (DNA): TGTGCCAGCAGCCCCAGACAGGGATTGAACACTGAAGCTTTCTTT. Based on the CDR3 plus reference TRBV7-2 and TRBJ1-1, the full variable domain is GAGVSQSPSNKVTEKGKDVELRCDPISGHTALYWYRQSLGQGLEFLIYFQGNSAPDKSGLPSDRFSAERTGGSVSTLTIQRTQQEDSAVYLCASSPRQGLNTEAFFGQGTRLTVV.

The chain couples TRBV18 to TRBJ2-7, with D possibly being TRBD2 (6 bases). CDR3 size: 15 residues. In germline, CDR1 is KGHSH, CDR2 LQKENI. The germline V and J ends were trimmed by 8 bases and 6 bases, with 23 bases remaining between them. The CDR3 DNA follows: TGTGCCAGCGAGATACCGGGACTCACAAAGGCCGAGCAGTACTTC. The encoded protein is CASEIPGLTKAEQYF.

This clone occurred a few times. The gene calls are TRBV4-1 and TRBJ1-1; 8 bases line up with TRBD1. Trimming removed 4 bases from V and 5 bases from J; junction bases left unmatched: 12. This CDR3 has 16 residues. Per the germline V gene, CDR1 is MGHRA and CDR2 is YSYEKL. CDR3 in DNA: TGCGCCAGCAGCCTCATGATCGCAGGGGGCGGAACTGAAGCTTTCTTT. It is translated as CASSLMIAGGGTEAFF.

The chain employs TRBV4-1 and TRBJ1-2; D gene ambiguous. Trimming removed 1 base at V and 4 bases at J, with 10 bases between. Germline CDR1 and CDR2: MGHRA and YSYEKL. This CDR3 has 14 residues. The CDR3 coding sequence is TGCGCCAGCAGCCAAGGTTCGGATTCCTATGGCTACACCTTC. Translated, it gives CASSQGSDSYGYTF.

The chain links TRBV5-5 to TRBJ2-7, with a possible D match to TRBD2 (6 bases). This CDR3 contains 16 residues. Germline V gene lookup returns CDR1 SGHKS and CDR2 YYEKEE (reference sequence). Trimming cost V 6 bases and J 0 bases, with 19 bases left between them. The CDR3 nucleotides read TGTGCCAGCACCCTTCCCCCTGGCGGGGTCTCCTACGAGCAGTACTTC. This sequence encodes CASTLPPGGVSYEQYF.

This clone appeared a few times. The chain carries TRBV11-1 and TRBJ2-1; D uncertain. The CDR3 covers 14 residues. The V gene's germline CDR1 is SGHAT and CDR2 FQDESV (reference sequence). The V end was cut by 6 bases, the J end by 5 bases, with 14 bases between. CDR3 nucleotides: TGTGCCAGCAGTTGGGTTAGTGCGGACAATGAGCAGTTCTTC. Its translation: CASSWVSADNEQFF.

The J gene is TRBJ2-7, the V gene TRBV7-8; 11 nucleotides agree with TRBD2. Unmatched junction bases numbered 10, after V lost 4 bases and J lost 2 bases. The CDR3 has 17 residues. In germline, CDR1 is SGHVS, CDR2 FQNEAQ. The CDR3 coding sequence is TGTGCCAGCAGCTCCCTACGACTAGCGGGAACTACCTACGAGCAGTACTTC. Encoded protein: CASSSLRLAGTTYEQYF.

The V and J genes are TRBV9 and TRBJ2-1; TRBD2 agrees at 9 bases. J lost 5 bases, V lost 0 bases, and 3 bases had no gene match. The CDR3 is 15 residues long. Looked up from germline, CDR1 is SGDLS and CDR2 is YYNGEE. Here the CDR3 DNA reads TGTGCCAGCAGCGTAGTAGCTAGCGGGAACAATGAGCAGTTCTTC. It encodes CASSVVASGNNEQFF.

The chain is built from TRBV4-2 and TRBJ1-1; 9 bases match TRBD1. CDR1 LGHNA and CDR2 YNFKEQ come from the germline V gene. Trimming removed 4 bases from V and 0 bases from J; junction bases left unmatched: 3. The CDR3 length is 15 residues. The CDR3 sequence: CASSRGTGLNTEAFF. The CDR3 DNA reads TGTGCCAGCAGCCGGGGGACAGGGTTGAACACTGAAGCTTTCTTT.

The chain carries TRBV9 and TRBJ2-1, with 10 nucleotides matching TRBD2. The CDR3 consists of 19 residues. CDR1 and CDR2 from the germline V gene are SGDLS and YYNGEE. The ends lost 4 bases at V and 4 bases at J; junction bases unmatched: 17. The CDR3 nucleotides are TGTGCCAGCAGCCTGAGTGGAGCGGGAGGGCCAGATATATACAATGAGCAGTTCTTC. Encoded protein: CASSLSGAGGPDIYNEQFF.

This clone appeared once. The chain employs TRBV5-4 and TRBJ1-2; TRBD1 aligns across 7 bases. V was pared by 0 bases and J by 8 bases, with 7 bases of the junction left unmatched. Germline CDR1 is SGHNT and CDR2 is YYREEE (reference sequence). This CDR3 is built from 14 residues. CDR3 amino acids: CASSLGTGSTGYTF. The CDR3 DNA reads as TGTGCCAGCAGCTTGGGGACAGGCAGTACGGGCTACACCTTC.

The chain has TRBV10-3 and TRBJ2-7; D is unclear. V shed 8 bases and J shed 7 bases, with 12 bases lying between them. Per the germline V gene, CDR1 is ENHRY and CDR2 is SYGVKD. The CDR3 runs 11 residues. CDR3 DNA: TGTGCCATCGAGGATGGGGATGAGCAGTACTTC. Translated: CAIEDGDEQYF.

This clone has just a few counts. The chain employs TRBV29-1 and TRBJ2-3; D is unresolved. Trimming took off 0 bases at V and 4 bases at J, with 14 bases between the two ends. The CDR3 extends over 15 amino acids. Germline values: CDR1 SQVTM, CDR2 ANQGSEA. Here the CDR3 reads CSVEDLDVPADTQYF. The DNA of the CDR3 is TGCAGCGTTGAAGATCTGGATGTTCCCGCAGATACGCAGTATTTT.

This clone was recorded once. The chain has TRBV30 and TRBJ2-1; D is perhaps TRBD2 (6 bases). The CDR3 has 16 amino acids. Germline values: CDR1 GTSNPN, CDR2 SVGIG (reference sequence). Deletions cut 0 bases from V and 2 bases from J, with 14 bases between. The CDR3 nucleotides are TGTGCCTGGAGTGTACTGGGGGGAGAGACCTACAATGAGCAGTTCTTC. Protein sequence: CAWSVLGGETYNEQFF.

This chain connects TRBV29-1 to TRBJ2-2, with a tentative D call TRBD1 (6 bases). In germline, CDR1 is SQVTM, CDR2 ANQGSEA. There are 14 residues in the CDR3. The ends were cut back, 6 bases at V and 2 bases at J, with 13 bases in the middle. CDR3 sequence: CSVYETGNTGELFF. The CDR3 DNA reads as TGCAGCGTGTACGAGACAGGAAACACCGGGGAGCTGTTTTTT.

V is TRBV25-1 and J is TRBJ2-7; D is possibly TRBD2 (6 bases). The V end lost 6 bases, the J end lost 3 bases, and 12 bases lay between the germline ends. This CDR3 contains 13 residues. CDR1 is MGHDK and CDR2 is SYGVNS in the germline V gene. The CDR3 here is CASRWGGNYEQYF. The CDR3 bases are TGTGCCAGCAGGTGGGGCGGGAACTACGAGCAGTACTTC.

This clone has a count of ten or more. The chain employs TRBV7-9 and TRBJ2-1, with 9 bases matching TRBD2. Germline V gene lookup returns CDR1 SEHNR and CDR2 FQNEAQ (reference sequence). The junction had 9 bases not matched to a gene; V was cut back by 2 bases and J by 4 bases. The CDR3 is 17 residues long. The DNA for the CDR3 is TGTGCCAGCAGCTTAATTAGCGGGGGTTCACCTTACAATGAGCAGTTCTTC. This encodes CASSLISGGSPYNEQFF.

This sequence joins TRBV6-5 and TRBJ2-1, with D uncertain. V shed 2 bases and J shed 6 bases, with 11 bases lying between them. This CDR3 has 14 amino acids. Germline V CDR1 and CDR2: MNHEY, SVGAGI. CDR3 protein: CASSYQAFINEQFF. The CDR3 region has the DNA TGTGCCAGCAGTTACCAAGCTTTTATCAATGAGCAGTTCTTC.

The genes are TRBV5-5 and TRBJ1-1; no definite D call. Germline V lookup: CDR1 SGHKS, CDR2 YYEKEE (reference sequence). Trimming removed 4 bases from V and 8 bases from J, with 9 bases in between. The CDR3 is 11 amino acids. The CDR3 loop reads CASSQRAEAFF. As DNA, the CDR3 is TGTGCCAGCAGCCAACGGGCCGAAGCTTTCTTT.

This rearrangement joins TRBV11-3 to TRBJ2-3; no definite D call. Looked up from germline, CDR1 is SGHNT and CDR2 is YENEEA. Trimming removed 3 bases from V and 9 bases from J, with 7 bases in between. The length of the CDR3 is 11 residues. DNA for the CDR3: TGTGCCAGCAGCTTTCTAGGCACGCAGTATTTT. Translating it yields CASSFLGTQYF.

This clone was seen only a few times. Other DNA sequences in the sample encode the same CDR3. The chain combines TRBV4-1 with TRBJ1-1; D is unclear. The V end was cut by 1 base, the J end by 1 base, with 7 bases between. Germline V gives CDR1 MGHRA, CDR2 YSYEKL. CDR3 length: 14 residues. This chain's CDR3 is CASSQGGGNTEAFF. The CDR3 DNA reads as TGCGCCAGCAGCCAAGGCGGAGGGAACACTGAAGCTTTCTTT.

By sample fraction, this clone is medium-sized. V gene TRBV6-5 combines with J gene TRBJ2-2; D not certain. The length of the CDR3 is 13 residues. Per germline, CDR1 MNHEY and CDR2 SVGAGI. The V and J ends lost 7 bases and 4 bases respectively, with 10 bases between them. The CDR3 DNA reads TGTGCCAGCACCCAACTGGGCACCGGGGAGCTGTTTTTT. Protein product: CASTQLGTGELFF.

By sample fraction, this clone is medium-sized. The chain links TRBV6-5 to TRBJ1-5; 7 bases align to TRBD1. The germline CDR1 and CDR2 sequences are MNHEY and SVGAGI. This CDR3 region has 14 residues. The J segment lost 6 bases and the V segment lost 2 bases, leaving 4 bases of the junction unmatched. CDR3 residues: CASSYRGLGQPQHF. The CDR3, as DNA: TGTGCCAGCAGTTACAGGGGGCTTGGTCAGCCCCAGCATTTT.